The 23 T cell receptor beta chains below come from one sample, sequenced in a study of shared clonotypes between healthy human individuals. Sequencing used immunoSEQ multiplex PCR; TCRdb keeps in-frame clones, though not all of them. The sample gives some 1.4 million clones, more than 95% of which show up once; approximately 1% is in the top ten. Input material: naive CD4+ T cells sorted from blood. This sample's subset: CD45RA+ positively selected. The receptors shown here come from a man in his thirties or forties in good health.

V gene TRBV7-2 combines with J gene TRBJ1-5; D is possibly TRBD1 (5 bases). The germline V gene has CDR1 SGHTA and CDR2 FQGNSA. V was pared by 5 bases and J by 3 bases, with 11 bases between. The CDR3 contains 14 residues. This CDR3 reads CASSLTTANQPQHF. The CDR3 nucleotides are TGTGCCAGCAGCCTCACGACAGCCAATCAGCCCCAGCATTTT.

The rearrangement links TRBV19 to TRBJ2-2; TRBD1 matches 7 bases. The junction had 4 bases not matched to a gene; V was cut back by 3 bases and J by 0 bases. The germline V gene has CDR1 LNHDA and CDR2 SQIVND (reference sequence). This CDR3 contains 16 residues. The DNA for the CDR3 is TGTGCCAGTAGTATCTACAGGGGACCGAACACCGGGGAGCTGTTTTTT. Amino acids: CASSIYRGPNTGELFF. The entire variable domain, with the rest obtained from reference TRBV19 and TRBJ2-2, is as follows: DGGITQSPKYLFRKEGQNVTLSCEQNLNHDAMYWYRQDPGQGLRLIYYSQIVNDFQKGDIAEGYSVSREKKESFPLTVTSAQKNPTAFYLCASSIYRGPNTGELFFGEGSRLTVL.

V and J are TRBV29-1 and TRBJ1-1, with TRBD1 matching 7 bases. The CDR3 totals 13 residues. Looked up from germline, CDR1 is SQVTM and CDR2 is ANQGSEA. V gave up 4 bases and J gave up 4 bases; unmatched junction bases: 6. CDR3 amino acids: CSVVNRGSTEAFF. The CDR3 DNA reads TGCAGCGTTGTGAACAGGGGCTCCACTGAAGCTTTCTTT.

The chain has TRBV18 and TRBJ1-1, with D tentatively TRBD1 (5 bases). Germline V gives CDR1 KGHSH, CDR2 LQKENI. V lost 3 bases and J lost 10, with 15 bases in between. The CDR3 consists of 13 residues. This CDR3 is CASSPTVPGGAFF. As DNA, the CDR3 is TGTGCCAGCTCACCGACGGTACCCGGGGGAGCTTTCTTT.

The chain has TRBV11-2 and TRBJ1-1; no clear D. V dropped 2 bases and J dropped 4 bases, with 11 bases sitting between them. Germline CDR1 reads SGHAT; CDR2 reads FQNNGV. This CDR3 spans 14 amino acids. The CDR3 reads CASSLQRHPTEAFF. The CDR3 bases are TGTGCCAGCAGCTTACAAAGGCACCCCACTGAAGCTTTCTTT.

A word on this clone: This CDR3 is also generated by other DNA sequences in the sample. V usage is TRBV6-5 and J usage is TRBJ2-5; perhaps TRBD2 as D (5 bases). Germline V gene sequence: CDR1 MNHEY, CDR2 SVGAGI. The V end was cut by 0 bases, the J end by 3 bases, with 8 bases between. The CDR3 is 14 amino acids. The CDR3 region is CASSYSPGKETQYF. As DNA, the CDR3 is TGTGCCAGCAGTTACTCGCCGGGGAAAGAGACCCAGTACTTC.

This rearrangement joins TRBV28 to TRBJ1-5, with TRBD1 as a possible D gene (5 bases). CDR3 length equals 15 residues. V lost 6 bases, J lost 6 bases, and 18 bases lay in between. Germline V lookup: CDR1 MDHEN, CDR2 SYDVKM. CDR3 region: CASRRRGALSQPQHF. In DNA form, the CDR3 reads TGTGCCAGCAGAAGGAGAGGGGCTCTTAGTCAGCCCCAGCATTTT.

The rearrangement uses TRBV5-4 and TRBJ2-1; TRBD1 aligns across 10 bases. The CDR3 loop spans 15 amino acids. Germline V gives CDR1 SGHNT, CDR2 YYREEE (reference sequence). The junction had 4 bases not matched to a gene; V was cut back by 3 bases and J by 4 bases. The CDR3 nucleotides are TGTGCCAGCAGCTCACGGACAGGGGGTTACAATGAGCAGTTCTTC. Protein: CASSSRTGGYNEQFF. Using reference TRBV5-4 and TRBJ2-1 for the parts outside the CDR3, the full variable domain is ETGVTQSPTHLIKTRGQQVTLRCSSQSGHNTVSWYQQALGQGPQFIFQYYREEENGRGNFPPRFSGLQFPNYSSELNVNALELDDSALYLCASSSRTGGYNEQFFGPGTRLTVL.

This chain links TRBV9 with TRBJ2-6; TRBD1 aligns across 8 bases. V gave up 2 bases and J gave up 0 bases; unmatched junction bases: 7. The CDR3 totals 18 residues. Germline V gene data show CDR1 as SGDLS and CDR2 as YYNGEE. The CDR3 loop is CASSVGTGTSSGANVLTF. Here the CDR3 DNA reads TGTGCCAGCAGCGTCGGGACAGGTACCTCCTCTGGGGCCAACGTCCTGACTTTC.

The DNA of the CDR3 is TGCGCCAGCAGTGGAGCGGCGGGAGGGTTAGTTGAGCAGTTCTTC. It specifies CASSGAAGGLVEQFF. The V and J genes are TRBV10-1 and TRBJ2-1; 9 nucleotides align to TRBD2. CDR3 length equals 15 residues. The V segment lost 4 bases and the J segment 9 bases; nucleotides outside the gene matches: 10. The germline gives CDR1 WNHNN, CDR2 SYGVQD (reference sequence).

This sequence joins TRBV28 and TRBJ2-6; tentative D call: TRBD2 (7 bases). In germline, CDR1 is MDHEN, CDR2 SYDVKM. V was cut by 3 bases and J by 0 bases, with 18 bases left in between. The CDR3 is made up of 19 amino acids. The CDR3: CASSLGPYREGSGANVLTF. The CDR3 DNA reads TGTGCCAGCAGTTTGGGCCCTTACAGGGAGGGCTCTGGGGCCAACGTCCTGACTTTC.

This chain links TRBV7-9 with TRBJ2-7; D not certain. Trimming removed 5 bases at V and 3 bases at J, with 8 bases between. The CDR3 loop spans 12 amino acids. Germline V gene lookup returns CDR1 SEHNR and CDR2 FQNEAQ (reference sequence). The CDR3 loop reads CASSPWGYEQYF. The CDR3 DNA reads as TGTGCCAGCAGCCCCTGGGGCTACGAGCAGTACTTC. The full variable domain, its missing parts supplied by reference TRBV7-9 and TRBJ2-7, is DTGVSQNPRHKITKRGQNVTFRCDPISEHNRLYWYRQTLGQGPEFLTYFQNEAQLEKSRLLSDRFSAERPKGSFSTLEIQRTEQGDSAMYLCASSPWGYEQYFGPGTRLTVT.

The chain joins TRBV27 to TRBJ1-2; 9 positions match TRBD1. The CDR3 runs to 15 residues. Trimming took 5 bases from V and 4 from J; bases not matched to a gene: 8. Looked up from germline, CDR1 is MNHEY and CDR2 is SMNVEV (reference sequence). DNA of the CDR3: TGTGCCAGCAGTCCCGGGACAGGGAACTCCTATGGCTACACCTTC. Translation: CASSPGTGNSYGYTF.

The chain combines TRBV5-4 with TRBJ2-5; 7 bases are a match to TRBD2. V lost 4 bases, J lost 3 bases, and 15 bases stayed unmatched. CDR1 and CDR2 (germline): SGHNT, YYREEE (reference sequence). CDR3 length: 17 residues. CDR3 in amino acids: CASSKPPRDYAKETQYF. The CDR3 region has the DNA TGTGCCAGCAGCAAGCCCCCCCGGGACTATGCGAAAGAGACCCAGTACTTC.

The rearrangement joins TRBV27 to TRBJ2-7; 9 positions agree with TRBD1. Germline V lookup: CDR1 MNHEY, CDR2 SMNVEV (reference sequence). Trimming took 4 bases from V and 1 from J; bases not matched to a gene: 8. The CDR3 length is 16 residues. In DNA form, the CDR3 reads TGTGCCAGCAGTTCCCGGACAGGGGCCTCTTCCTACGAGCAGTACTTC. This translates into CASSSRTGASSYEQYF.

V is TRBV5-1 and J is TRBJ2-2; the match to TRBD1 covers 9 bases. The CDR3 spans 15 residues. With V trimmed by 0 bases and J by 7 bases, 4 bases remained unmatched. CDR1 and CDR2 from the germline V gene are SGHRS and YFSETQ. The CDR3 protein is CASSLGQGDLGELFF. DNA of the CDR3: TGCGCCAGCAGCTTGGGACAGGGGGACCTCGGGGAGCTGTTTTTT.

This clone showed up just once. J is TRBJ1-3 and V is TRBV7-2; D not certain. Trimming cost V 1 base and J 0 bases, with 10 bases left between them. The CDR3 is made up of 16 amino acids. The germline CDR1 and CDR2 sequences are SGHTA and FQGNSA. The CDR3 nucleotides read TGTGCCAGCAGCTTAGTTGGCGGGATCTCTGGAAACACCATATATTTT. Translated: CASSLVGGISGNTIYF.

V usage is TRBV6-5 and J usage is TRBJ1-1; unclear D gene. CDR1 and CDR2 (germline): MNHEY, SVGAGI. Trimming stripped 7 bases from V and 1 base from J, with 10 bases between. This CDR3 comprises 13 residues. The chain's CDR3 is CASTQRRNTEAFF. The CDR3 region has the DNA TGTGCCAGCACGCAACGGAGGAACACTGAAGCTTTCTTT.

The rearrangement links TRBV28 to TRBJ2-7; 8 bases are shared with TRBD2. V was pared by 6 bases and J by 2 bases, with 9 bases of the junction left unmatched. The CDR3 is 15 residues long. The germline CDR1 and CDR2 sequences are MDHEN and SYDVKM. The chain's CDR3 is CASRRGGVLTYEQYF. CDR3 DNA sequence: TGTGCCAGCAGACGGGGGGGAGTTCTGACCTACGAGCAGTACTTC.

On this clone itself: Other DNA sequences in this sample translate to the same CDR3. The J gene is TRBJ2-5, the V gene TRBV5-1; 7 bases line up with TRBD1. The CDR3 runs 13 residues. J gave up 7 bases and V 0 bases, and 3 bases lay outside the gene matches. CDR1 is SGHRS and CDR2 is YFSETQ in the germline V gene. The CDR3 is CASSLGQGGTQYF. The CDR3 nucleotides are TGCGCCAGCAGCTTGGGACAGGGTGGGACCCAGTACTTC.

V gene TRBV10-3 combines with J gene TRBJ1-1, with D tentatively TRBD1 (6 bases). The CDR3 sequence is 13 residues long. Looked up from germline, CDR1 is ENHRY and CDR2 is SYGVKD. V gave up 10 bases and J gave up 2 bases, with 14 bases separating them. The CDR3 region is CATDPGANTEAFF. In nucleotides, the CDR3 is TGTGCCACTGATCCAGGGGCAAACACTGAAGCTTTCTTT.

The DNA for the CDR3 is TGCGCCAGCAGCCCGGATGGACAGGGTTCCTACGAGCAGTACTTC. Protein product: CASSPDGQGSYEQYF. The rearrangement uses TRBV5-1 and TRBJ2-7; 8 positions agree with TRBD1. The CDR3 consists of 15 residues. The germline gives CDR1 SGHRS, CDR2 YFSETQ. J gave up 1 base and V 4 bases, and 7 bases lay outside the gene matches.

This chain's CDR3 is CASSLISARKETQYF. CDR3 coding DNA: TGTGCCAGCAGCTTAATTTCCGCCAGAAAAGAGACCCAGTACTTC. The chain recombines TRBV7-6 with TRBJ2-5; D not resolved. The germline CDR1 and CDR2 sequences are SGHVS and FNYEAQ. V lost 2 bases, J lost 3 bases, and 13 bases lay in between. The CDR3 is made up of 15 amino acids.